The present TCR beta chain was sequenced within a study of cytomegalovirus exposure and HLA in healthy donors. Notes on the study in general: Later, TCR association rates were found to vary by HLA locus, highest for DRB1 and lowest for HLA-C.

Amplification used 60 Vbeta primers and 13 Jbeta primers. The data were produced by immunoSEQ multiplex PCR, yet TCRdb's version contains in-frame clones alone and is incomplete. The sample carries 81,000 or so clones, about 69% recorded once. This clone was found a few times. Its antigen is not known. The CDR3 has 12 residues. CDR1 SGHDT and CDR2 YYEEEE come from the germline V gene. Trimming took off 4 bases at V and 4 bases at J, with 8 bases between the two ends. The chain is built from TRBV5-6 and TRBJ1-2; D unclear. The sequenced sample was PBMCs. The receptor was isolated from a man aged 60-69 years in good health and CMV-seronegative. CDR3 residues: CASSLDTYGYTF. For the CDR3, the DNA is TGTGCCAGCAGCCTTGACACCTATGGCTACACCTTC. Filled out from reference TRBV5-6 and TRBJ1-2, the complete variable domain reads DAGVTQSPTHLIKTRGQQVTLRCSPKSGHDTVSWYQQALGQGPQFIFQYYEEEERQRGNFPDRFSGHQFPNYSSELNVNALLLGDSALYLCASSLDTYGYTFGSGTRLTVV.